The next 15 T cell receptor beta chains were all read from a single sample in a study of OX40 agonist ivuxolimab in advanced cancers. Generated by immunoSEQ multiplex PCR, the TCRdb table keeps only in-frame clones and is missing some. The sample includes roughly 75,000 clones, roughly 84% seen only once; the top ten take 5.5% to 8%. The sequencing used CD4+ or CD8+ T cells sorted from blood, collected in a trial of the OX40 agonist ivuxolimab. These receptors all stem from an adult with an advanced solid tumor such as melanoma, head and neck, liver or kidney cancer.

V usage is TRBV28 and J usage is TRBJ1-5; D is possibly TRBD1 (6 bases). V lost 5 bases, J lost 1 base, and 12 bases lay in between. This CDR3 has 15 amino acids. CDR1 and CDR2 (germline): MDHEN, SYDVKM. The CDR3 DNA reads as TGTGCCAGCAGTAACATACAGGGAAGCAATCAGCCCCAGCATTTT. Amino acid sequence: CASSNIQGSNQPQHF.

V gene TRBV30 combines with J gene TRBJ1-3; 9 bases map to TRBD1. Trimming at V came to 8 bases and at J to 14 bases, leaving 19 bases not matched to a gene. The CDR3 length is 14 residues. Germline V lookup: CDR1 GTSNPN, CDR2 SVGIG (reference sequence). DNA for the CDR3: TGTGCCGGCAGGGGGGACAGGGAACTGAGTAGGGTATATTTT. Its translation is CAGRGDRELSRVYF.

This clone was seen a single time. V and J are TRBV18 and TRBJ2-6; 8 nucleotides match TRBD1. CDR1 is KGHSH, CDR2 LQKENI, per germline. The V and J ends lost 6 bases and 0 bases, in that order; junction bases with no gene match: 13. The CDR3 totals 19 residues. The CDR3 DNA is TGTGCCAGCTCCGCCCGTGAAGGGACAGGCCACTCTGGGGCCAACGTCCTGACTTTC. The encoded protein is CASSAREGTGHSGANVLTF. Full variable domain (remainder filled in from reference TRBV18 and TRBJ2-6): NAGVMQNPRHLVRRRGQEARLRCSPMKGHSHVYWYRQLPEEGLKFMVYLQKENIIDESGMPKERFSAEFPKEGPSILRIQQVVRGDSAAYFCASSAREGTGHSGANVLTFGAGSRLTVL.

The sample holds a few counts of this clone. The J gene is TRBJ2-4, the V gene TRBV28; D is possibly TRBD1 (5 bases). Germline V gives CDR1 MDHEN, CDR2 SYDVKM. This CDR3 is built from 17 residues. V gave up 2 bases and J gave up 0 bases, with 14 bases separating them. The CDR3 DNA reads TGTGCCAGCAGTTTAATCAGGGAAGGAGCAGCCAAAAACATTCAGTACTTC. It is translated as CASSLIREGAAKNIQYF. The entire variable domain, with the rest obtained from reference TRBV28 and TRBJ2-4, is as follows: DVKVTQSSRYLVKRTGEKVFLECVQDMDHENMFWYRQDPGLGLRLIYFSYDVKMKEKGDIPEGYSVSREKKERFSLILESASTNQTSMYLCASSLIREGAAKNIQYFGAGTRLSVL.

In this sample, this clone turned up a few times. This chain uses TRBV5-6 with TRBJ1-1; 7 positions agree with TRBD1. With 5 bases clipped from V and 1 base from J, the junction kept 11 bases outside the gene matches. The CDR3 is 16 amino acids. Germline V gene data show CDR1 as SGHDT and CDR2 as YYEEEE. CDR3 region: CASSTEGAGGNTEAFF. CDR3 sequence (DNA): TGTGCCAGCAGTACCGAGGGGGCAGGAGGGAACACTGAAGCTTTCTTT.

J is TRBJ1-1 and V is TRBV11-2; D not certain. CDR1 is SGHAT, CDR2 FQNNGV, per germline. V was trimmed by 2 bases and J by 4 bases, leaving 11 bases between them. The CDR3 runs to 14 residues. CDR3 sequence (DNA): TGTGCCAGCAGCTTAACCGGGTCGGGCACTGAAGCTTTCTTT. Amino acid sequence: CASSLTGSGTEAFF. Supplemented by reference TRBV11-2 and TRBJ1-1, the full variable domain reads EAGVAQSPRYKIIEKRQSVAFWCNPISGHATLYWYQQILGQGPKLLIQFQNNGVVDDSQLPKDRFSAERLKGVDSTLKIQPAKLEDSAVYLCASSLTGSGTEAFFGQGTRLTVV.

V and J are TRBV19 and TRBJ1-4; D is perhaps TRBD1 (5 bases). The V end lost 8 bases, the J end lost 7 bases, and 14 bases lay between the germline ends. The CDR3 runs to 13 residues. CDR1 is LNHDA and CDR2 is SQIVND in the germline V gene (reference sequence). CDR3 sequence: CASGLPGGEKLFF. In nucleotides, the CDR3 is TGTGCCAGTGGTCTTCCTGGGGGTGAAAAACTGTTTTTT.

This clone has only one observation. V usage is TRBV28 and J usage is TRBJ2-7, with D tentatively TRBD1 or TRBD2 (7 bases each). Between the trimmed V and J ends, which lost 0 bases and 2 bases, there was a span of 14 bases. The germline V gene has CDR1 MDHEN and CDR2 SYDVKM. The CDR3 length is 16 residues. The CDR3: CASSLWGGTEAYEQYF. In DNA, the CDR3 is TGTGCCAGCAGTTTATGGGGAGGGACAGAGGCCTACGAGCAGTACTTC.

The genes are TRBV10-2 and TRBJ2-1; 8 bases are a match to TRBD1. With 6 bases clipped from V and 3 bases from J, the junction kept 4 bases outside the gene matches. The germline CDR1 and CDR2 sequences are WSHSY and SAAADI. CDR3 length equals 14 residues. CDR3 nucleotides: TGCGCCAGCAGGCCGGGACAGGTCTACAATGAGCAGTTCTTC. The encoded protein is CASRPGQVYNEQFF.

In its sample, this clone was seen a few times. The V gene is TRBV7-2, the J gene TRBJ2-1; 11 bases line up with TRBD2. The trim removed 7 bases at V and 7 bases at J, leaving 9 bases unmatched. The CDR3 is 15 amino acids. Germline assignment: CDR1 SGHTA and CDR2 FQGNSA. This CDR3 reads CASTSPSGRLNEQFF. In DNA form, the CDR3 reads TGTGCCAGCACCTCTCCTAGCGGGAGGTTAAATGAGCAGTTCTTC. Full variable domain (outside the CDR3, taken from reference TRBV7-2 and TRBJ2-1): GAGVSQSPSNKVTEKGKDVELRCDPISGHTALYWYRQSLGQGLEFLIYFQGNSAPDKSGLPSDRFSAERTGGSVSTLTIQRTQQEDSAVYLCASTSPSGRLNEQFFGPGTRLTVL.

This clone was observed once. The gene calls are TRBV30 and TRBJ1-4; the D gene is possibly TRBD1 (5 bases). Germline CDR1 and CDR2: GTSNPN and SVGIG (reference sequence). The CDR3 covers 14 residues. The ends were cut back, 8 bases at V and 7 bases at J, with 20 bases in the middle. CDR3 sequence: CAQTGGGVSEKLFF. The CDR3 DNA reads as TGTGCCCAAACAGGCGGTGGGGTTAGTGAAAAACTGTTTTTT.

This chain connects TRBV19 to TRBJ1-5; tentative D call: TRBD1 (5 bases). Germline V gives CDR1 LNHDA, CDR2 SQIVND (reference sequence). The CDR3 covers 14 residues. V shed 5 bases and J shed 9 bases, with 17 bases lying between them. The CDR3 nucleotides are TGTGCCAGTAGTCCCGGGACCCCCATTGGGCCCCAGCATTTT. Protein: CASSPGTPIGPQHF.

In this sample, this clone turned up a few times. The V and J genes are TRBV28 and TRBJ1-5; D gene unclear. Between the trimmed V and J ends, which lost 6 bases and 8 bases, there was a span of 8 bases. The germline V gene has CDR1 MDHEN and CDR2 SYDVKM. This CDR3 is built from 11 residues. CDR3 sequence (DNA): TGTGCCAGCAGCCTAAGGGAGCCCCAGCATTTT. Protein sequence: CASSLREPQHF.

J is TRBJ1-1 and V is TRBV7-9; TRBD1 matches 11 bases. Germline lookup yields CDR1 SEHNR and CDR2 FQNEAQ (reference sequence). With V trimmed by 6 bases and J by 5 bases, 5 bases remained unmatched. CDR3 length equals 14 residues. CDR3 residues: CASRWDRGDTEAFF. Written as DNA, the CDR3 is TGTGCCAGCAGGTGGGACAGGGGGGATACTGAAGCTTTCTTT. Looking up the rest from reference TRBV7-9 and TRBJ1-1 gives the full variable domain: DTGVSQNPRHKITKRGQNVTFRCDPISEHNRLYWYRQTLGQGPEFLTYFQNEAQLEKSRLLSDRFSAERPKGSFSTLEIQRTEQGDSAMYLCASRWDRGDTEAFFGQGTRLTVV.

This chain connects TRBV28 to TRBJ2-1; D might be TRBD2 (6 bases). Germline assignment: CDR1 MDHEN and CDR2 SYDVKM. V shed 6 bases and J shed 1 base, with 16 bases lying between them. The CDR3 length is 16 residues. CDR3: CASSPQSGSSYNEQFF. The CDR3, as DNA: TGTGCCAGCAGCCCCCAAAGCGGGTCGTCCTACAATGAGCAGTTCTTC.